Listed here are 18 T cell receptor beta chains from one sample, sequenced in a study of T cell responses to AZD1222 COVID-19 vaccine. The method was immunoSEQ multiplex PCR; TCRdb's version includes in-frame clones alone and lacks a portion of them. This table has about 110,000 clones, roughly 80% appearing once. Material: peripheral blood, obtained on day 0 of AZD1222 vaccination. The receptor source for this set is an adult in good health.

The DNA for the CDR3 is TGTGCCAGCATCCAACAGGGGGTGAGGAACACTGAAGCTTTCTTT. Translation gives CASIQQGVRNTEAFF. The chain joins TRBV7-9 to TRBJ1-1; TRBD1 aligns across 8 bases. CDR1 SEHNR and CDR2 FQNEAQ come from the germline V gene (reference sequence). This CDR3 is 15 amino acids long. V shed 7 bases, J shed 1 base, and the junction held 8 bases outside the gene matches. The variable domain in full, completed from reference TRBV7-9 and TRBJ1-1, reads DTGVSQNPRHKITKRGQNVTFRCDPISEHNRLYWYRQTLGQGPEFLTYFQNEAQLEKSRLLSDRFSAERPKGSFSTLEIQRTEQGDSAMYLCASIQQGVRNTEAFFGQGTRLTVV.

V is TRBV7-2 and J is TRBJ1-2; no clear D. The germline gives CDR1 SGHTA, CDR2 FQGNSA. The CDR3 loop spans 14 amino acids. Trimming took 3 bases from V and 3 from J, leaving 11 bases between them. The DNA of the CDR3 is TGTGCCAGCAGCTTTACTGGGCGGGACTATGGCTACACCTTC. Translation gives CASSFTGRDYGYTF.

The chain's CDR3 is CASNRQNTEAFF. DNA of the CDR3: TGTGCCAGCAACCGGCAGAACACTGAAGCTTTCTTT. The genes are TRBV2 and TRBJ1-1; D is uncertain. V was cut by 7 bases and J by 1 base, with 7 bases left in between. CDR1 and CDR2 from the germline V gene are SNHLY and FYNNEI. The CDR3 totals 12 residues.

The V gene is TRBV2, the J gene TRBJ1-6, with D possibly matching TRBD1 (5 bases). The V and J ends lost 5 bases and 7 bases respectively, with 6 bases between them. The CDR3 has 12 residues. Germline values: CDR1 SNHLY, CDR2 FYNNEI. CDR3 protein: CASSWDNSPLHF. The CDR3 DNA reads as TGTGCCAGCAGTTGGGACAATTCACCCCTCCACTTT.

V and J are TRBV6-5 and TRBJ2-5; possible D gene TRBD1, 6 bases. V was cut by 7 bases and J by 5 bases, with 14 bases left in between. The CDR3 totals 13 residues. Germline V gene lookup returns CDR1 MNHEY and CDR2 SVGAGI. The CDR3: CASIPWGRETQYF. The CDR3 DNA reads as TGTGCCAGCATCCCCTGGGGGCGGGAGACCCAGTACTTC.

In this sample, this clone turned up once. The rearrangement uses TRBV28 and TRBJ1-2, with a possible D match to TRBD1 (5 bases). This CDR3 contains 15 residues. Trimming removed 5 bases at V and 5 bases at J, with 18 bases between. In germline, CDR1 is MDHEN, CDR2 SYDVKM. CDR3 nucleotide sequence: TGTGCCAGCAGTCTCCCGGGGCGGTCGGAGTATGGCTACACCTTC. Translated, it gives CASSLPGRSEYGYTF.

V gene TRBV3-1 (or the pseudogene TRBV3-2) combines with J gene TRBJ1-4; D unresolved. The V gene's germline CDR1 is LGHDT and CDR2 YNNKEL (reference sequence). Trimming stripped 8 bases from V and 3 bases from J, with 13 bases between. This CDR3 region has 14 residues. The CDR3 DNA reads TGTGCCAGCGGCTTCAGAGGCTCTAATGAAAAACTGTTTTTT. Its translation is CASGFRGSNEKLFF.

This clone turned up a few times. The chain employs TRBV19 and TRBJ2-7; no clear D gene. In germline, CDR1 is LNHDA, CDR2 SQIVND (reference sequence). The CDR3 extends over 11 amino acids. V was cut by 4 bases and J by 6 bases, with 7 bases left in between. The CDR3 here is CASSKWGEQYF. CDR3 nucleotides: TGTGCCAGTAGTAAATGGGGCGAGCAGTACTTC.

J is TRBJ2-7 and V is TRBV3-1 (or the pseudogene TRBV3-2); D remains ambiguous. This CDR3 contains 14 residues. Germline CDR1 and CDR2: LGHDT and YNNKEL (reference sequence). V was cut by 6 bases and J by 6 bases, with 18 bases left in between. For the CDR3, the DNA is TGTGCCAGCAGAAAGGGCGAAGGGATGGGCGAGCAGTACTTC. It codes for CASRKGEGMGEQYF.

V gene TRBV7-9 combines with J gene TRBJ1-1; perhaps TRBD1 as D (5 bases). V lost 1 base, J lost 6 bases, and 9 bases lay in between. The CDR3 consists of 13 residues. CDR1 is SEHNR and CDR2 is FQNEAQ in the germline V gene (reference sequence). The CDR3 region has the DNA TGTGCCAGCAGCTTAGAGGGGCGTCCTGAAGCTTTCTTT. It translates to CASSLEGRPEAFF.

V and J are TRBV7-9 and TRBJ2-3; 10 bases are shared with TRBD1. CDR3 length: 12 amino acids. CDR1 and CDR2 from the germline V gene are SEHNR and FQNEAQ (reference sequence). V shed 4 bases and J 9 bases; nucleotides not matched to a gene: 1. CDR3: CASSSGQGTQYF. As DNA, the CDR3 is TGTGCCAGCAGCTCGGGACAGGGGACGCAGTATTTT.

The chain carries TRBV7-9 and TRBJ2-2; the D is unclear. V gave up 2 bases and J gave up 0 bases, with 7 bases separating them. Germline lookup yields CDR1 SEHNR and CDR2 FQNEAQ (reference sequence). This CDR3 contains 15 residues. The CDR3 region is CASSLSRANTGELFF. CDR3 nucleotide sequence: TGTGCCAGCAGCTTAAGTCGAGCGAACACCGGGGAGCTGTTTTTT.

The chain carries TRBV5-3 and TRBJ2-7, with TRBD1 matching 8 bases. TRBV5-3 counts as an open reading frame of uncertain function. With 4 bases clipped from V and 2 bases from J, the junction kept 11 bases outside the gene matches. The CDR3 is 16 amino acids. In DNA, the CDR3 is TGTGCCAGAAGCCTTCCATTCGGGACAGGAGCCTACGAGCAGTACTTC. As protein: CARSLPFGTGAYEQYF.

This chain links TRBV6-1 with TRBJ1-4, with TRBD1 as a possible D gene (6 bases). Germline V gene lookup returns CDR1 MNHNS and CDR2 SASEGT. V was clipped by 4 bases and J by 3 bases, with 24 bases between them. The CDR3 extends over 19 amino acids. CDR3 bases: TGTGCCAGCAGTGCTTGGGGGCGAAGAGGCGGATCGGCTAATGAAAAACTGTTTTTT. It translates to CASSAWGRRGGSANEKLFF.

This clone was seen a single time. The chain couples TRBV6-5 to TRBJ2-1, with D possibly being TRBD1 (6 bases). The germline V gene encodes CDR1 MNHEY and CDR2 SVGAGI. The CDR3 loop spans 11 amino acids. Trimming removed 10 bases at V and 4 bases at J, with 8 bases between. The CDR3 nucleotides are TGTGCCACCAGGGGTTACAATGAGCAGTTCTTC. It specifies CATRGYNEQFF.

This chain joins TRBV4-1 and TRBJ2-7; 7 bases line up with TRBD2. The ends lost 4 bases at V and 5 bases at J; junction bases unmatched: 14. The V gene's germline CDR1 is MGHRA and CDR2 YSYEKL. The length of the CDR3 is 16 residues. The CDR3 loop is CASSPSQLGLVDEQYF. The CDR3 DNA reads as TGCGCCAGCAGCCCTTCGCAGCTAGGACTAGTGGACGAGCAGTACTTC.

About this clone itself: This sample also contains other DNA sequences that code for the same CDR3. The chain employs TRBV5-6 and TRBJ2-3; 7 bases match TRBD1. The V segment lost 1 base and the J segment 3 bases; nucleotides outside the gene matches: 5. This CDR3 has 15 residues. CDR1 is SGHDT, CDR2 YYEEEE, per germline. This chain's CDR3 is CASSLRAGGTDTQYF. The CDR3 DNA reads TGTGCCAGCAGCTTGCGGGCAGGGGGTACAGATACGCAGTATTTT. The entire variable domain, with the rest obtained from reference TRBV5-6 and TRBJ2-3, is as follows: DAGVTQSPTHLIKTRGQQVTLRCSPKSGHDTVSWYQQALGQGPQFIFQYYEEEERQRGNFPDRFSGHQFPNYSSELNVNALLLGDSALYLCASSLRAGGTDTQYFGPGTRLTVL.

This clone was seen once. The V call is TRBV5-4, the J call TRBJ1-5; 7 bases map to TRBD1. Germline CDR1 reads SGHNT; CDR2 reads YYREEE (reference sequence). The trim removed 2 bases at V and 1 base at J, leaving 6 bases unmatched. This CDR3 contains 16 residues. CDR3 in amino acids: CASSLFRQGSNQPQHF. The CDR3 region has the DNA TGTGCCAGCAGCTTATTCCGACAGGGAAGCAATCAGCCCCAGCATTTT.